What follows is one TCR beta chain and its context. What it binds is unknown. The data derive from a study of cytomegalovirus exposure and HLA in healthy donors. Study-wide results and limits: Investigators reported around 150 TCR beta chains as tied to cytomegalovirus.

V dropped 4 bases and J dropped 2; count of bases not matched to a gene: 5. The CDR3 is 16 amino acids. Germline-derived CDR1 and CDR2 are SGHTS and YDEGEE. Primers for the PCR totalled 60 Vbeta and 13 Jbeta. The data were produced by immunoSEQ multiplex PCR, yet TCRdb's version contains in-frame clones alone and is incomplete. The sample contains around 130,000 clones, just under 75% of which appear only once. This chain links TRBV5-8 with TRBJ1-5; 11 bases are shared with TRBD1. This TCR derives from a man aged 35 to 55 in good health and CMV-seropositive. The sequencing sample was made of PBMCs. Here the CDR3 DNA reads TGTGCCAGCAGCCGCGGGACAGGGGGAGGCAATCAGCCCCAGCATTTT. It translates to CASSRGTGGGNQPQHF. Full variable domain (remainder filled in from reference TRBV5-8 and TRBJ1-5): EAGVTQSPTHLIKTRGQQATLRCSPISGHTSVYWYQQALGLGLQFLLWYDEGEERNRGNFPPRFSGRQFPNYSSELNVNALELEDSALYLCASSRGTGGGNQPQHFGDGTRLSIL.